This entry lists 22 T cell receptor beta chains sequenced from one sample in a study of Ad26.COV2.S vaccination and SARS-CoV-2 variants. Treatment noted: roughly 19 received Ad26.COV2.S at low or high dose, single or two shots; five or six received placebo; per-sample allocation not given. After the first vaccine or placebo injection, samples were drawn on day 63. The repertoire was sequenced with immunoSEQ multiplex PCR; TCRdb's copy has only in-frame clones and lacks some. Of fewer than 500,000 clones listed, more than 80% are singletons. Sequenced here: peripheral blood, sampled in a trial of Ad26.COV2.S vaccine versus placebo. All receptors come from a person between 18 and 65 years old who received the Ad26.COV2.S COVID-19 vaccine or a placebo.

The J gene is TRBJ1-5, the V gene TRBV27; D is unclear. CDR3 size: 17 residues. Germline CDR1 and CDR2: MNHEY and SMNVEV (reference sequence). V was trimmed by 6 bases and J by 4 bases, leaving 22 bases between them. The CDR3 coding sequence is TGTGCCAGCAGGCCCTACGACGGTTTCTTGGGAAATCAGCCCCAGCATTTT. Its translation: CASRPYDGFLGNQPQHF.

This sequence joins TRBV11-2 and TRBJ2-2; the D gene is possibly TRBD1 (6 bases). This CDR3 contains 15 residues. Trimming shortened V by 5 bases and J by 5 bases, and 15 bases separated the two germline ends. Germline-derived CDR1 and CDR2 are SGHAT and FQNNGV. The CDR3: CASSDPQGNTGELFF. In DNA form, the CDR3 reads TGTGCCAGCAGCGATCCACAGGGTAATACCGGGGAGCTGTTTTTT.

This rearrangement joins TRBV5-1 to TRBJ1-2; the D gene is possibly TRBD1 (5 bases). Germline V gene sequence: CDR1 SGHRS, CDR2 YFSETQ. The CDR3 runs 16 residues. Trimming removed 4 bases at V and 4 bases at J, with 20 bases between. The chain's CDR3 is CASSPSGAGTTYGYTF. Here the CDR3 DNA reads TGCGCCAGCAGCCCCTCCGGGGCAGGGACCACCTATGGCTACACCTTC.

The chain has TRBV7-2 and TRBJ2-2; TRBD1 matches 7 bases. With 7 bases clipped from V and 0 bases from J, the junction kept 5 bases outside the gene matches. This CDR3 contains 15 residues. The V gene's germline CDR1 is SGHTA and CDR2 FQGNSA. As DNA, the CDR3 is TGTGCCAGCAACCTAGACAGGGCGAACACCGGGGAGCTGTTTTTT. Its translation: CASNLDRANTGELFF.

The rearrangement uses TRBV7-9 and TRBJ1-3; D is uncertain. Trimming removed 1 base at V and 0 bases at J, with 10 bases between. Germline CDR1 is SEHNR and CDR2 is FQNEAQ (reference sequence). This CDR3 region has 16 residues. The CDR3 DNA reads TGTGCCAGCAGCTTAGGAGAAGGCAGCTCTGGAAACACCATATATTTT. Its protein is CASSLGEGSSGNTIYF.

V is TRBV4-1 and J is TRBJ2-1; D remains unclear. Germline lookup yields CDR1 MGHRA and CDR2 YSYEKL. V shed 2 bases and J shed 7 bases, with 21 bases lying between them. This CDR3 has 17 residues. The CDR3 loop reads CASSQKGHSALGNEQFF. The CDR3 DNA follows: TGCGCCAGCAGCCAAAAAGGGCACAGTGCCTTAGGGAATGAGCAGTTCTTC.

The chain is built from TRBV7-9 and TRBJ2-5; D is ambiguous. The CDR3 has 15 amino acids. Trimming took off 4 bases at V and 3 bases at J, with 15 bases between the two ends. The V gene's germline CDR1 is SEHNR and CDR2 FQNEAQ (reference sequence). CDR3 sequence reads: CASSSPLGTEETQYF. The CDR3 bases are TGTGCCAGCAGCTCCCCGTTGGGTACCGAAGAGACCCAGTACTTC.

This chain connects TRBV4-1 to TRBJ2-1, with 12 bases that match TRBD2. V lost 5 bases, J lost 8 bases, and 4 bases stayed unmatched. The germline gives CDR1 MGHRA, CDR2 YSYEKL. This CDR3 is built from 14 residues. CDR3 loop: CASSSTSGSYEQFF. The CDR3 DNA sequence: TGCGCCAGCAGCTCGACTAGCGGGAGCTATGAGCAGTTCTTC.

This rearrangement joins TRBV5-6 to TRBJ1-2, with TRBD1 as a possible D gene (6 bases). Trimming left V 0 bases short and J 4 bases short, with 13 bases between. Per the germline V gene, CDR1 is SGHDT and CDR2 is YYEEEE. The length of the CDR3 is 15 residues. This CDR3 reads CASSLVPGHTYGYTF. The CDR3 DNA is TGTGCCAGCAGCTTGGTCCCGGGACACACCTATGGCTACACCTTC.

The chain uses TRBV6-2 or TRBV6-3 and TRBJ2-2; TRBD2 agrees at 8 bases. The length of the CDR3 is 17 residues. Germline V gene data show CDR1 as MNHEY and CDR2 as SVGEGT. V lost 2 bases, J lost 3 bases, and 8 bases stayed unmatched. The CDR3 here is CASSYPEGLVYTGELFF. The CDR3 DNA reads TGTGCCAGCAGTTACCCAGAGGGACTAGTTTACACCGGGGAGCTGTTTTTT.

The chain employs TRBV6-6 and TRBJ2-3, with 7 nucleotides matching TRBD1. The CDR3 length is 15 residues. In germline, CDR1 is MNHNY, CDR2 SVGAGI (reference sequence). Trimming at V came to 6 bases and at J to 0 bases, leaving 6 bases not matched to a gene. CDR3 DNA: TGTGCCAGCAGAGGAGACAGGGCTAGCACAGATACGCAGTATTTT. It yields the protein CASRGDRASTDTQYF.

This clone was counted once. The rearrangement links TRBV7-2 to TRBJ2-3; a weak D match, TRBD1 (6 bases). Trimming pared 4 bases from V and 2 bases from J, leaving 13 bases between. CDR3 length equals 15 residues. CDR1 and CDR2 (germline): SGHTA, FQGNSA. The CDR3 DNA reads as TGTGCCAGCAGCTCTACAGGGATTAACACAGATACGCAGTATTTT. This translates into CASSSTGINTDTQYF.

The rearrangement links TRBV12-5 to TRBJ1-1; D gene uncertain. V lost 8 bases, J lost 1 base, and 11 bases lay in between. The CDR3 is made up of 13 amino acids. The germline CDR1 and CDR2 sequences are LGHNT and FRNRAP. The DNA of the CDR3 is TGTGCTAGTACCCAGAGCGAGAACACTGAAGCTTTCTTT. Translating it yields CASTQSENTEAFF.

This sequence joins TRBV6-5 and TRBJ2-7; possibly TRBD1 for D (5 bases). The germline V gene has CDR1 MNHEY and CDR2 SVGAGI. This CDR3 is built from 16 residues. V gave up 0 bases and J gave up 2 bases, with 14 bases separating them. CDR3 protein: CASSYSSQGDTYEQYF. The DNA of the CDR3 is TGTGCCAGCAGTTACTCAAGTCAGGGTGATACCTACGAGCAGTACTTC.

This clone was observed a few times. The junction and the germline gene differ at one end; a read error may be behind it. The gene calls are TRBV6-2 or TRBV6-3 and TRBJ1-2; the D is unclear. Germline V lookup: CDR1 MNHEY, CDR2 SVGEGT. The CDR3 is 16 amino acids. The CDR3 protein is CASSHGRSGAKYGYTF. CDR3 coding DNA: TGTGCCAGCAGTCATGGACGGAGCGGTGCTAAATATGGCTACACCTTC.

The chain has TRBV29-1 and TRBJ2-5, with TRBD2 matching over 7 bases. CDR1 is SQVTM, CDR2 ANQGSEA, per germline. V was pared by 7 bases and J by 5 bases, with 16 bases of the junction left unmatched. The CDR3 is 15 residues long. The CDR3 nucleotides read TGCAGCGCCTTAGCGTGGGCGGGAGCGTTTGAGACCCAGTACTTC. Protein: CSALAWAGAFETQYF.

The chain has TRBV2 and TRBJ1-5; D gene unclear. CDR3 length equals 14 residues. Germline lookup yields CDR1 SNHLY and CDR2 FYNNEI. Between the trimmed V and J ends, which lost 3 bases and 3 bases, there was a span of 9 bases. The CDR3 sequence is CASSERESNQPQHF. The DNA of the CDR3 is TGTGCCAGCAGTGAGAGGGAATCCAATCAGCCCCAGCATTTT.

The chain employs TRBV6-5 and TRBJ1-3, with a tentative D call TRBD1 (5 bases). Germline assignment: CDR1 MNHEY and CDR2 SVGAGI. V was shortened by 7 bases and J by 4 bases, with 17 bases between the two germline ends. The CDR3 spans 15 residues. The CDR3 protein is CASIPGASGGNTIYF. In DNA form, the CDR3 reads TGTGCCAGCATCCCCGGGGCCTCCGGGGGAAACACCATATATTTT.

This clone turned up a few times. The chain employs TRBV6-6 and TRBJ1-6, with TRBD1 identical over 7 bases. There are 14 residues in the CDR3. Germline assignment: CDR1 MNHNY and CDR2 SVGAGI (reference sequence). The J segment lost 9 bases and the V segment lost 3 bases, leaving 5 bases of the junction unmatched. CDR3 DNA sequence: TGTGCCAGCAGTTATATTCCAGGGGGTTCACCCCTCCACTTT. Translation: CASSYIPGGSPLHF.

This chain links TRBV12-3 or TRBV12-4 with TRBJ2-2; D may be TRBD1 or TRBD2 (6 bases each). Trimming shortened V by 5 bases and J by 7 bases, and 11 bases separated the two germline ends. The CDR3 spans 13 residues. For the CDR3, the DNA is TGTGCCAGCAGTCTCAGGGGAGGCGGGGAGCTGTTTTTT. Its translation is CASSLRGGGELFF.

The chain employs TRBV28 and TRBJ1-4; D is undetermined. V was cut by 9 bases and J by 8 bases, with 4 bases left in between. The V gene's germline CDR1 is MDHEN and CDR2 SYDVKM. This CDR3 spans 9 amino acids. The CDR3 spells CASGEKLFF. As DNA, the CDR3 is TGTGCCAGTGGGGAAAAACTGTTTTTT.

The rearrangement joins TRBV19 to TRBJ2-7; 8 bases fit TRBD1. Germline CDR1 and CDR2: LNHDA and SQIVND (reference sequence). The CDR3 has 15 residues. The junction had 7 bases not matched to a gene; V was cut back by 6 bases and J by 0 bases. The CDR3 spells CASSPGTGLSYEQYF. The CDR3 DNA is TGTGCCAGTAGCCCGGGGACAGGTCTCTCCTACGAGCAGTACTTC.